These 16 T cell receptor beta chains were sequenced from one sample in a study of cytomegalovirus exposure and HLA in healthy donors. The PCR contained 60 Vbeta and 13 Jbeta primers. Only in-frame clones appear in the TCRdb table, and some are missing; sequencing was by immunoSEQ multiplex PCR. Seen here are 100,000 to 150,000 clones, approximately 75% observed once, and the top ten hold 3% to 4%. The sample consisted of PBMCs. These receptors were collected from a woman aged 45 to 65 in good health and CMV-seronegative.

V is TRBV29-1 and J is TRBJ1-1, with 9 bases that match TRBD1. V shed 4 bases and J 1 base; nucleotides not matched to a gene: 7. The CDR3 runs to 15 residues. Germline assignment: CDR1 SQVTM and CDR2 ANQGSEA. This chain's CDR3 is CSVGGQGWSNTEAFF. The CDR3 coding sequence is TGCAGCGTTGGTGGACAGGGGTGGTCGAACACTGAAGCTTTCTTT.

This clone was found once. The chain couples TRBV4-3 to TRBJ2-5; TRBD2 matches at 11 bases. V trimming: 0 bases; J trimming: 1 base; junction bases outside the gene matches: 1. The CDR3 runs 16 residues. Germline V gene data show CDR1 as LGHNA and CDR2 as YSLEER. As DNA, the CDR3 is TGCGCCAGCAGCCAAGAAACTAGCGGGAGCCAAGAGACCCAGTACTTC. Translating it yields CASSQETSGSQETQYF.

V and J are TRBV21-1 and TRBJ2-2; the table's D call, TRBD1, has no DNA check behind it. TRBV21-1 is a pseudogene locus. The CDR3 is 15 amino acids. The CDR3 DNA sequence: TGTGCCAGCATGGTACAGGAGCTTATCACCGGGGAGCTGTTTTTT. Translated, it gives CASMVQELITGELFF.

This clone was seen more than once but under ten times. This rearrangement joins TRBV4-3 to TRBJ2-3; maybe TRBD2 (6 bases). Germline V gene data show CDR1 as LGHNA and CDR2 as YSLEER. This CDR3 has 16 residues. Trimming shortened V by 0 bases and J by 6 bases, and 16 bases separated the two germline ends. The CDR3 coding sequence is TGCGCCAGCAGCCAAGATGGGGTGGGAGGAACGGATACGCAGTATTTT. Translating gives CASSQDGVGGTDTQYF.

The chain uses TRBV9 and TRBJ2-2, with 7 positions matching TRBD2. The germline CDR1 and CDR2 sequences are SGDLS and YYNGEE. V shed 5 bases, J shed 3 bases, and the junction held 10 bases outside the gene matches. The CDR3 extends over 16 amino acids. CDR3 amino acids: CASRPWGSGDTGELFF. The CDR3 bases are TGTGCCAGCAGACCCTGGGGGAGCGGGGACACCGGGGAGCTGTTTTTT.

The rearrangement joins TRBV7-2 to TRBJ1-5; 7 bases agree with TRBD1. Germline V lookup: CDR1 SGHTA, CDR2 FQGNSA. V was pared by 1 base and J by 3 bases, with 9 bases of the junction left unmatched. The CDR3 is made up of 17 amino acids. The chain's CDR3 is CASSLERTGAFNQPQHF. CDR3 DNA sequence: TGTGCCAGCAGCTTAGAGAGGACAGGAGCCTTCAATCAGCCCCAGCATTTT.

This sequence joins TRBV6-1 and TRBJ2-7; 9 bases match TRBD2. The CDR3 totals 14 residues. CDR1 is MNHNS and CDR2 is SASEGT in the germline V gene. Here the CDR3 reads CTTSLSGSAYEQYF. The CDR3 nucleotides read TGTACAACCTCTCTTAGCGGGAGTGCCTACGAGCAGTACTTC.

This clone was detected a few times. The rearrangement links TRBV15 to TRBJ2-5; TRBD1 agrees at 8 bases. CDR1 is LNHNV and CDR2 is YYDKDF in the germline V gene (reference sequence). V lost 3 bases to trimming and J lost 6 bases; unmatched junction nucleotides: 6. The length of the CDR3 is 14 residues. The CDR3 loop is CATSREDRGKTQYF. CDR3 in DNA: TGTGCCACCAGCAGGGAAGACAGGGGCAAGACCCAGTACTTC.

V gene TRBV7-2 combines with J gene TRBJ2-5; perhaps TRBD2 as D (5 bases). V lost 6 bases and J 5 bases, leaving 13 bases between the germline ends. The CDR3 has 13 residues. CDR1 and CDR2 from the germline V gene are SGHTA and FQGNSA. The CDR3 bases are TGTGCCAGCAGGGACTGGCTTAGTGAGACCCAGTACTTC. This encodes CASRDWLSETQYF.

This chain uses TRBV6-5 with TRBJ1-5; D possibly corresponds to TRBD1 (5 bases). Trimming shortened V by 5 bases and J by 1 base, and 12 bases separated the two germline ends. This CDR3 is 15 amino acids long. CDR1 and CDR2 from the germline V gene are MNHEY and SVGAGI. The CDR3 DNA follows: TGTGCCAGCAGTCTAACGGGGGTCAGCAATCAGCCCCAGCATTTT. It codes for CASSLTGVSNQPQHF.

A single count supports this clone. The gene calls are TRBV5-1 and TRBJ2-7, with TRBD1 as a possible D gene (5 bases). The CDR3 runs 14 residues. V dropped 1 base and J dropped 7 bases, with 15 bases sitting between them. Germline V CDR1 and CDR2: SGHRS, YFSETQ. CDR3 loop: CASSLRQGTGEQYF. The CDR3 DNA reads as TGCGCCAGCAGCTTGCGGCAGGGTACTGGGGAGCAGTACTTC.

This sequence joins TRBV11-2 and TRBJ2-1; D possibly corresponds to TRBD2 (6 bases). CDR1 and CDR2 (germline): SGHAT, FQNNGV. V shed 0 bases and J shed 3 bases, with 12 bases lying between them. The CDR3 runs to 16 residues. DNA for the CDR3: TGTGCCAGCAGCTTAGATTGGCTAGCGCTCTACAATGAGCAGTTCTTC. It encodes CASSLDWLALYNEQFF. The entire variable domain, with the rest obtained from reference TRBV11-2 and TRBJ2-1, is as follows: EAGVAQSPRYKIIEKRQSVAFWCNPISGHATLYWYQQILGQGPKLLIQFQNNGVVDDSQLPKDRFSAERLKGVDSTLKIQPAKLEDSAVYLCASSLDWLALYNEQFFGPGTRLTVL.

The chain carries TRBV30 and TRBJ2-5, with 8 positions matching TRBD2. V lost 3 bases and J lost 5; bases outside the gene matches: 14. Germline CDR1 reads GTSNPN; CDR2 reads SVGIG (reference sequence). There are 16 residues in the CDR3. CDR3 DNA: TGTGCCTGGAGCGATGCGGGACTAGGGGCCCCGGAGACCCAGTACTTC. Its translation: CAWSDAGLGAPETQYF.

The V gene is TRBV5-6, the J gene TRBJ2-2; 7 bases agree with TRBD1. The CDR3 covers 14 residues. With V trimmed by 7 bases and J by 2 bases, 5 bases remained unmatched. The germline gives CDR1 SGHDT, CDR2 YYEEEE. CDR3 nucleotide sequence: TGTGCCAGCCTTAGGACAGGTAACACCGGGGAGCTGTTTTTT. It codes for CASLRTGNTGELFF.

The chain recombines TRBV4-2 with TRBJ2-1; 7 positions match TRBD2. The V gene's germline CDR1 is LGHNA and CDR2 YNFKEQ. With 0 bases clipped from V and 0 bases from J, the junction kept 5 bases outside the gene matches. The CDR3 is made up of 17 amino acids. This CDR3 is CASSQELSGNSYNEQFF. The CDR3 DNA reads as TGTGCCAGCAGCCAAGAGCTAAGCGGGAACTCCTACAATGAGCAGTTCTTC.

CDR3 amino acids: CASSSSVNTEAFF. The CDR3 DNA reads TGTGCCAGCAGCTCCAGTGTGAACACTGAAGCTTTCTTT. The chain employs TRBV7-9 and TRBJ1-1; D is ambiguous. CDR1 SEHNR and CDR2 FQNEAQ come from the germline V gene (reference sequence). Trimming stripped 4 bases from V and 0 bases from J, with 6 bases between. This CDR3 region has 13 residues.